The 17 T cell receptor beta chains presented below share a single source sample, sequenced in a study of vaccination effects on CD4 cells after COVID-19. The table came from immunoSEQ multiplex PCR; TCRdb's copy has only in-frame clones and leaves some out. In the table there are under 80,000 clones, about 74% of which are singletons. Antigen-specific CD4+ T cells were expanded (with viral peptide pools) by the ViraFEST assay ahead of sequencing. Cells that had been cultured for less than eleven days were the source of isolated CD4+ T cells. These receptors have no known antigen. Sample: CD4+ T cells from PBMCs cultured with HCoV-229E spike peptides, taken before COVID-19 vaccination. Source of these receptors: a human donor who received a COVID-19 vaccine.

This chain connects TRBV9 to TRBJ1-3, with a tentative D call TRBD1 (6 bases). The CDR3 extends over 15 amino acids. The V gene's germline CDR1 is SGDLS and CDR2 YYNGEE. V lost 4 bases and J lost 0, with 11 bases in between. The DNA for the CDR3 is TGTGCCAGCAGCATTAAGGGGGGCTCTGGAAACACCATATATTTT. This encodes CASSIKGGSGNTIYF.

The genes are TRBV10-2 and TRBJ1-4, with a weak D call TRBD1 (5 bases). There are 12 residues in the CDR3. V was pared by 8 bases and J by 8 bases, with 12 bases between. The V gene's germline CDR1 is WSHSY and CDR2 SAAADI. The CDR3 protein is CASSWGEEKLFF. In DNA, the CDR3 is TGCGCCAGCTCTTGGGGGGAGGAAAAACTGTTTTTT.

The genes are TRBV18 and TRBJ1-3; D unclear. Germline lookup yields CDR1 KGHSH and CDR2 LQKENI. Trimming shortened V by 1 base and J by 2 bases, and 9 bases separated the two germline ends. This CDR3 comprises 15 residues. The CDR3 is CASSPQGGTGNTIYF. CDR3 nucleotides: TGTGCCAGCTCACCACAGGGAGGCACTGGAAACACCATATATTTT.

J is TRBJ1-2 and V is TRBV7-2; tentatively, D is TRBD1 (5 bases). V was cut by 5 bases and J by 4 bases, with 11 bases left in between. CDR3 length: 13 amino acids. Germline lookup yields CDR1 SGHTA and CDR2 FQGNSA. In DNA form, the CDR3 reads TGTGCCAGCAGCCTCGGGACGGCCTATGGCTACACCTTC. Its protein is CASSLGTAYGYTF.

The genes are TRBV9 and TRBJ1-5; no definite D call. Per the germline V gene, CDR1 is SGDLS and CDR2 is YYNGEE. The CDR3 is 15 amino acids. Between the trimmed V and J ends, which lost 0 bases and 0 bases, there was a span of 7 bases. The CDR3 nucleotides are TGTGCCAGCAGCGTAGGCGACTATAGCAATCAGCCCCAGCATTTT. Amino acids: CASSVGDYSNQPQHF.

The chain recombines TRBV5-1 with TRBJ2-3; TRBD2 matches at 7 bases. Trimming took 0 bases from V and 4 from J; bases not matched to a gene: 2. CDR1 and CDR2 from the germline V gene are SGHRS and YFSETQ. The CDR3 totals 14 residues. The CDR3 region has the DNA TGCGCCAGCAGCTTGGTGGGAGGGCCAGATACGCAGTATTTT. This gives the protein CASSLVGGPDTQYF.

The J gene is TRBJ2-3, the V gene TRBV6-4; D is uncertain. Trimming shortened V by 6 bases and J by 0 bases, and 10 bases separated the two germline ends. Germline V lookup: CDR1 MRHNA, CDR2 SNTAGT. This CDR3 contains 14 residues. CDR3 protein: CASRLRASTDTQYF. DNA of the CDR3: TGTGCCAGCAGGCTTCGGGCGAGCACAGATACGCAGTATTTT.

CDR3 nucleotides: TGCGCCAGCAGCCGGACCAGGGTGAACACTGAAGCTTTCTTT. Translation gives CASSRTRVNTEAFF. This chain uses TRBV5-1 with TRBJ1-1; a weak D match, TRBD1 (5 bases). This CDR3 spans 14 amino acids. CDR1 SGHRS and CDR2 YFSETQ come from the germline V gene. V was cut by 4 bases and J by 0 bases, with 10 bases left in between.

This rearrangement joins TRBV5-1 to TRBJ1-1; no firm D call. Between the trimmed V and J ends, which lost 0 bases and 6 bases, there was a span of 9 bases. The CDR3 runs 13 residues. Germline assignment: CDR1 SGHRS and CDR2 YFSETQ. The CDR3: CASSLGGAAEAFF. The DNA for the CDR3 is TGCGCCAGCAGCTTGGGTGGAGCAGCTGAAGCTTTCTTT.

V and J are TRBV5-1 and TRBJ2-1, with D uncertain. The CDR3 sequence is 14 residues long. Germline CDR1 is SGHRS and CDR2 is YFSETQ. Trimming shortened V by 0 bases and J by 4 bases, and 8 bases separated the two germline ends. In nucleotides, the CDR3 is TGCGCCAGCAGCTTGGTACCACAGTACAATGAGCAGTTCTTC. This codes for CASSLVPQYNEQFF.

The chain uses TRBV7-2 and TRBJ1-2, with a weak D call TRBD1 (5 bases). Germline-derived CDR1 and CDR2 are SGHTA and FQGNSA. The CDR3 length is 15 residues. Trimming took 1 base from V and 4 from J, leaving 13 bases between them. The CDR3 loop reads CASSLVERGIYGYTF. The CDR3 DNA reads as TGTGCCAGCAGCTTAGTGGAGCGGGGGATCTATGGCTACACCTTC.

The chain links TRBV5-4 to TRBJ2-5; 8 bases align to TRBD1. CDR1 is SGHNT and CDR2 is YYREEE in the germline V gene (reference sequence). The CDR3 has 14 amino acids. V shed 5 bases and J 2 bases; nucleotides not matched to a gene: 5. The CDR3 nucleotides read TGTGCCAGCAGACGGGACAGGCTTCAAGAGACCCAGTACTTC. It codes for CASRRDRLQETQYF.

The J gene is TRBJ2-3, the V gene TRBV15, with 10 bases identical to TRBD2. The germline V gene encodes CDR1 LNHNV and CDR2 YYDKDF (reference sequence). With 0 bases clipped from V and 0 bases from J, the junction kept 9 bases outside the gene matches. The CDR3 is 19 residues long. CDR3: CATSRDKGGLASSTDTQYF. CDR3 DNA sequence: TGTGCCACCAGCAGAGATAAGGGGGGACTAGCGTCTAGCACAGATACGCAGTATTTT.

The CDR3 loop reads CAWSVSRIHSGNTIYF. In nucleotides, the CDR3 is TGTGCCTGGAGTGTATCCCGGATACACTCTGGAAACACCATATATTTT. This chain joins TRBV30 and TRBJ1-3; the D is unclear. Germline CDR1 and CDR2: GTSNPN and SVGIG (reference sequence). Trimming shortened V by 0 bases and J by 0 bases, and 12 bases separated the two germline ends. CDR3 length: 16 amino acids.

The rearrangement links TRBV18 to TRBJ2-1; D remains ambiguous. V lost 1 base to trimming and J lost 8 bases, with 6 bases between them. This CDR3 is 12 amino acids long. Looked up from germline, CDR1 is KGHSH and CDR2 is LQKENI. The CDR3 region has the DNA TGTGCCAGCTCACCACAGGGCTATGAGCAGTTCTTC. Translated, it gives CASSPQGYEQFF.

This clone occurred a few times. The chain couples TRBV11-2 to TRBJ1-1, with a possible D match to TRBD1 (6 bases). V was clipped by 5 bases and J by 1 base, with 8 bases between them. Germline CDR1 is SGHAT and CDR2 is FQNNGV. This CDR3 region has 13 residues. The CDR3 DNA reads TGTGCCAGCAGCACGACAGGGAACACTGAAGCTTTCTTT. Translation gives CASSTTGNTEAFF.

The gene calls are TRBV9 and TRBJ1-4; D not resolved. CDR3 length: 15 amino acids. Trimming cost V 0 bases and J 7 bases, with 13 bases left between them. Germline V CDR1 and CDR2: SGDLS, YYNGEE. In DNA, the CDR3 is TGTGCCAGCAGCGTAGCCAACGACCGCACTGAAAAACTGTTTTTT. The encoded protein is CASSVANDRTEKLFF.